Shown below are 20 T cell receptor beta chains from a single sample sequenced in a study of cytomegalovirus exposure and HLA in healthy donors. Only in-frame clones appear in the TCRdb table, and some are missing; sequencing was by immunoSEQ multiplex PCR. The sample lists over 75,000 clones; 85% were seen once. Material: PBMCs. The receptors derive from a man aged 18 to 30 in good health and CMV-seropositive.

V usage is TRBV28 and J usage is TRBJ2-7, with 7 bases that match TRBD1. V was clipped by 5 bases and J by 3 bases; unmatched bases: 4. The V gene's germline CDR1 is MDHEN and CDR2 SYDVKM. The CDR3 is made up of 13 amino acids. DNA of the CDR3: TGTGCCAGCAGTGAACAGGGGAGCTACGAGCAGTACTTC. Its translation: CASSEQGSYEQYF.

The chain has TRBV6-6 and TRBJ1-2, with TRBD1 as a possible D gene (6 bases). The V end lost 5 bases, the J end lost 6 bases, and 19 bases lay between the germline ends. This CDR3 is built from 15 residues. Germline CDR1 reads MNHNY; CDR2 reads SVGAGI (reference sequence). CDR3 sequence reads: CASSPNPIAGDGYTF. CDR3 in DNA: TGTGCCAGCAGTCCCAATCCGATCGCAGGGGATGGCTACACCTTC.

The chain carries TRBV25-1 and TRBJ1-2; tentatively, D is TRBD1 (6 bases). This CDR3 has 16 residues. V dropped 5 bases and J dropped 2 bases, with 18 bases sitting between them. The V gene's germline CDR1 is MGHDK and CDR2 SYGVNS. CDR3 sequence: CASSSAPGTPNYGYTF. CDR3 sequence (DNA): TGTGCCAGCAGTAGCGCCCCCGGGACACCGAACTATGGCTACACCTTC.

The chain carries TRBV27 and TRBJ1-2, with a weak D call TRBD1 (6 bases). Germline lookup yields CDR1 MNHEY and CDR2 SMNVEV (reference sequence). Trimming shortened V by 2 bases and J by 4 bases, and 17 bases separated the two germline ends. This CDR3 comprises 16 residues. CDR3 in amino acids: CASSLRGGGLFYGYTF. Here the CDR3 DNA reads TGTGCCAGCAGTTTACGCGGCGGGGGGCTTTTCTATGGCTACACCTTC.

This sequence joins TRBV27 and TRBJ2-5, with a weak D call TRBD1 (5 bases). The CDR3 consists of 15 residues. The V and J ends lost 5 bases and 5 bases respectively, with 18 bases between them. The germline V gene encodes CDR1 MNHEY and CDR2 SMNVEV (reference sequence). CDR3 DNA: TGTGCCAGCAGTCGAGGAAGACCTGGGGCGGAGACCCAGTACTTC. Translation: CASSRGRPGAETQYF.

The CDR3 sequence: CASSLGGGSNEQFF. The DNA for the CDR3 is TGTGCCAGCAGCTTAGGGGGGGGATCTAATGAGCAGTTCTTC. This rearrangement joins TRBV7-3 to TRBJ2-1; TRBD2 matches 7 bases. The trim removed 2 bases at V and 7 bases at J, leaving 5 bases unmatched. CDR1 is SGHTA and CDR2 is FQGTGA in the germline V gene. This CDR3 is 14 amino acids long. Full variable domain (remainder filled in from reference TRBV7-3 and TRBJ2-1): GAGVSQTPSNKVTEKGKYVELRCDPISGHTALYWYRQSLGQGPEFLIYFQGTGAADDSGLPNDRFFAVRPEGSVSTLKIQRTERGDSAVYLCASSLGGGSNEQFFGPGTRLTVL.

V and J are TRBV10-3 and TRBJ2-2; 7 bases are a match to TRBD1. V trimming: 10 bases; J trimming: 0 bases; junction bases outside the gene matches: 14. The CDR3 has 17 residues. In germline, CDR1 is ENHRY, CDR2 SYGVKD. CDR3 bases: TGTGCCACCGAATCGGGGTGGGGACAGACGAACACCGGGGAGCTGTTTTTT. Translating it yields CATESGWGQTNTGELFF.

The chain joins TRBV9 to TRBJ2-2; D is perhaps TRBD1 (5 bases). The CDR3 is 15 amino acids. Germline V lookup: CDR1 SGDLS, CDR2 YYNGEE. V lost 4 bases to trimming and J lost 5 bases, with 15 bases between them. The CDR3 reads CASSREGADTGELFF. CDR3 bases: TGTGCCAGCAGCCGTGAAGGGGCAGATACCGGGGAGCTGTTTTTT.

The chain carries TRBV28 and TRBJ2-1; no clear D gene. The CDR3 has 15 amino acids. The V and J ends lost 4 bases and 2 bases respectively, with 12 bases between them. Per germline, CDR1 MDHEN and CDR2 SYDVKM. This CDR3 reads CASSSPRGPYNEQFF. The DNA for the CDR3 is TGTGCCAGCAGTTCCCCCAGAGGCCCCTACAATGAGCAGTTCTTC.

J is TRBJ2-2 and V is TRBV5-4; TRBD2 is a possible D gene (6 bases). Germline V gene lookup returns CDR1 SGHNT and CDR2 YYREEE (reference sequence). V was clipped by 3 bases and J by 2 bases, with 14 bases between them. This CDR3 spans 16 amino acids. The CDR3 is CASSYYGTENTGELFF. The CDR3 region has the DNA TGTGCCAGCAGCTACTACGGGACTGAAAACACCGGGGAGCTGTTTTTT.

The chain couples TRBV18 to TRBJ2-2; no firm D call. CDR3 length: 15 residues. From germline, CDR1 is KGHSH and CDR2 LQKENI. The V end lost 2 bases, the J end lost 3 bases, and 10 bases lay between the germline ends. The CDR3 coding sequence is TGTGCCAGCTCACCATCGTACAGCCACACCGGGGAGCTGTTTTTT. Its protein product is CASSPSYSHTGELFF.

The chain joins TRBV7-6 to TRBJ2-5; 10 nucleotides line up with TRBD2. V lost 3 bases, J lost 5 bases, and 9 bases stayed unmatched. This CDR3 spans 16 amino acids. Germline loops: CDR1 SGHVS, CDR2 FNYEAQ. This CDR3 is CASSFVNSGGSETQYF. CDR3 bases: TGTGCCAGCAGCTTTGTAAATAGCGGGGGGTCGGAGACCCAGTACTTC.

The chain recombines TRBV6-5 with TRBJ2-1; 11 positions agree with TRBD2. This CDR3 region has 14 residues. Germline CDR1 is MNHEY and CDR2 is SVGAGI. The ends lost 4 bases at V and 8 bases at J; junction bases unmatched: 4. The CDR3 DNA follows: TGTGCCAGCAGTTTCGGGACTAGCGGTTATGAGCAGTTCTTC. It is translated as CASSFGTSGYEQFF.

The rearrangement links TRBV28 to TRBJ1-2, with TRBD1 as a possible D gene (6 bases). Germline V CDR1 and CDR2: MDHEN, SYDVKM. This CDR3 spans 14 amino acids. V was cut by 6 bases and J by 2 bases, with 13 bases left in between. The CDR3 here is CASSRRTGNYGYTF. The DNA for the CDR3 is TGTGCCAGCAGCCGCCGTACAGGGAACTATGGCTACACCTTC.

The CDR3 region has the DNA TGTGCCAGCAGCTTAGAACAGAGGGCTGGGGAAAAACTGTTTTTT. This encodes CASSLEQRAGEKLFF. The chain recombines TRBV4-2 with TRBJ1-4; D uncertain. This CDR3 is 15 amino acids long. The germline V gene has CDR1 LGHNA and CDR2 YNFKEQ. V lost 5 bases to trimming and J lost 8 bases, with 18 bases between them.

The rearrangement uses TRBV6-1 and TRBJ1-5, with D maybe TRBD1 (5 bases). This CDR3 has 15 amino acids. V gave up 8 bases and J gave up 0 bases, with 14 bases separating them. CDR1 is MNHNS, CDR2 SASEGT, per germline. The CDR3, as DNA: TGTGCCAGCCAGGACACGGCTTATAGCAATCAGCCCCAGCATTTT. Amino acid sequence: CASQDTAYSNQPQHF.

The chain links TRBV12-5 to TRBJ1-1, with D possibly TRBD1 on 5 matching bases. Germline CDR1 is LGHNT and CDR2 is FRNRAP. V was shortened by 2 bases and J by 5 bases, with 12 bases between the two germline ends. There are 14 residues in the CDR3. The CDR3 is CASGLKSGGTEAFF. The CDR3 DNA reads as TGTGCTAGTGGTTTGAAAAGCGGGGGGACTGAAGCTTTCTTT.

The J gene is TRBJ1-4, the V gene TRBV5-6; D call uncertain. The V and J ends lost 6 bases and 3 bases respectively, with 18 bases between them. Germline V gene data show CDR1 as SGHDT and CDR2 as YYEEEE. The CDR3 runs to 16 residues. CDR3 residues: CASKLGPPVANEKLFF. CDR3 in DNA: TGTGCCAGCAAGCTTGGGCCACCCGTCGCTAATGAAAAACTGTTTTTT.

J is TRBJ2-1 and V is TRBV29-1; perhaps TRBD1 as D (5 bases). The CDR3 has 15 residues. V was trimmed by 4 bases and J by 2 bases, leaving 15 bases between them. Per the germline V gene, CDR1 is SQVTM and CDR2 is ANQGSEA. The chain's CDR3 is CSVAVAGQPYNEQFF. For the CDR3, the DNA is TGCAGCGTTGCTGTGGCTGGACAACCCTACAATGAGCAGTTCTTC.

J is TRBJ2-6 and V is TRBV2; the match to TRBD1 covers 11 bases. Germline V gene data show CDR1 as SNHLY and CDR2 as FYNNEI. Trimming took 6 bases from V and 4 from J; bases not matched to a gene: 11. CDR3 length: 18 residues. CDR3 residues: CASSLGTGGRGGANVLTF. CDR3 DNA: TGTGCCAGCAGCCTCGGGACAGGGGGTCGTGGAGGGGCCAACGTCCTGACTTTC.